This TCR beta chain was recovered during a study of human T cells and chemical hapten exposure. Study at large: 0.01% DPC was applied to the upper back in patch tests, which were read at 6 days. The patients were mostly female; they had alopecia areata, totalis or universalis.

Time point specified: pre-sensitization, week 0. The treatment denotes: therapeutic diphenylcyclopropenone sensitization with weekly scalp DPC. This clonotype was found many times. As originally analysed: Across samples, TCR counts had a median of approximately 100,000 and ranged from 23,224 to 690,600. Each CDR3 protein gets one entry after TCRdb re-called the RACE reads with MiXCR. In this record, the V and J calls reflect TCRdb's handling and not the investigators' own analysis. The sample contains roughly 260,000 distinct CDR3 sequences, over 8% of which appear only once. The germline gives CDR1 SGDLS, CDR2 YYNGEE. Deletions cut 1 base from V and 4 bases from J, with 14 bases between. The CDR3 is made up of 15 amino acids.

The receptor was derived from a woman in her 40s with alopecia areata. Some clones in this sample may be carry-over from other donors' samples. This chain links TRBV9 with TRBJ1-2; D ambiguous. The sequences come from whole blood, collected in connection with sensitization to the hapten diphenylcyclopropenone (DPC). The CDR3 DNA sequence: TGTGCCAGCAGCGTAAAGGACCGACTGGCCTATGGCTACACCTTC. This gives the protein CASSVKDRLAYGYTF.